One and the same sample provided the 12 T cell receptor beta chains below, sequenced in a study of PD-1 blockade in classical Hodgkin lymphoma. All trial patients relapsed after autologous stem cell transplantation. Using immunoSEQ multiplex PCR, the repertoire was profiled, and TCRdb retains in-frame clones only, with some absent. Of some 96,000 clones listed, around nine tenths are singletons. The starting material was peripheral blood mononuclear cells (PBMCs), obtained at baseline. The receptors originated from a human donor with classical Hodgkin lymphoma.

This chain connects TRBV5-1 to TRBJ2-1, with 7 nucleotides matching TRBD2. Germline V gene lookup returns CDR1 SGHRS and CDR2 YFSETQ. The CDR3 loop spans 17 amino acids. V dropped 2 bases and J dropped 6; count of bases not matched to a gene: 14. CDR3 in DNA: TGCGCCAGCAGCTTCAATCAGCCACTAGCGACTTTCAATGAGCAGTTCTTC. Residues: CASSFNQPLATFNEQFF.

This chain links TRBV11-2 with TRBJ2-1; D call uncertain. The CDR3 loop spans 13 amino acids. Germline CDR1 and CDR2: SGHAT and FQNNGV. Trimming shortened V by 5 bases and J by 4 bases, and 9 bases separated the two germline ends. CDR3 sequence reads: CASSPIGYNEQFF. The CDR3 coding sequence is TGTGCCAGCAGCCCGATAGGGTACAATGAGCAGTTCTTC.

This clone was observed a few times. The rearrangement joins TRBV28 to TRBJ1-5; 8 bases align to TRBD1. Germline loops: CDR1 MDHEN, CDR2 SYDVKM. V shed 7 bases and J 9 bases; nucleotides not matched to a gene: 11. The CDR3 contains 14 residues. CDR3 bases: TGTGCCAGCATTAGACAGGGGCAATATCGGCCCCAGCATTTT. Residues: CASIRQGQYRPQHF.

This clone has just a few counts. The rearrangement uses TRBV19 and TRBJ2-4; D tentatively fits TRBD1 or TRBD2 (5 bases each). The germline CDR1 and CDR2 sequences are LNHDA and SQIVND (reference sequence). This CDR3 has 16 residues. V lost 6 bases to trimming and J lost 0 bases, with 15 bases between them. The CDR3 sequence is CASRDRGRAAKNIQYF. CDR3 DNA sequence: TGTGCCAGTAGGGACCGGGGACGTGCAGCCAAAAACATTCAGTACTTC.

The chain uses TRBV30 and TRBJ1-1; D gene uncertain. The CDR3 has 12 amino acids. The germline CDR1 and CDR2 sequences are GTSNPN and SVGIG (reference sequence). V was pared by 4 bases and J by 7 bases, with 13 bases between. CDR3 protein: CAWKDEVGEAFF. For the CDR3, the DNA is TGTGCCTGGAAAGACGAAGTTGGTGAAGCTTTCTTT.

This clone was detected only once. The CDR3 DNA follows: TGCAGCGTTGGGCGGGTAGGAGGGTACGAGCAGTACTTC. As protein: CSVGRVGGYEQYF. This sequence joins TRBV29-1 and TRBJ2-5, with D perhaps matching TRBD2 (6 bases). The DNA end lines up better with TRBJ2-7; the J call may be wrong. There are 13 residues in the CDR3. The germline gives CDR1 SQVTM, CDR2 ANQGSEA.

This clone has a single count. The chain uses TRBV5-1 and TRBJ2-7; TRBD1 agrees at 7 bases. V gave up 2 bases and J gave up 6 bases; unmatched junction bases: 8. Germline lookup yields CDR1 SGHRS and CDR2 YFSETQ. The CDR3 sequence is 14 residues long. CDR3 residues: CASSLGGPLSEQYF. The DNA for the CDR3 is TGCGCCAGCAGCTTAGGGGGCCCGCTAAGCGAGCAGTACTTC.

This chain links TRBV11-2 with TRBJ1-2; D is possibly TRBD1 (6 bases). This CDR3 has 16 residues. V dropped 5 bases and J dropped 4 bases, with 20 bases sitting between them. Germline assignment: CDR1 SGHAT and CDR2 FQNNGV. CDR3 region: CASSLLGGRGVYGYTF. The CDR3 DNA reads TGTGCCAGCAGCCTCCTCGGGGGCAGGGGAGTCTATGGCTACACCTTC.

This clone was seen a few times. The J gene is TRBJ1-1, the V gene TRBV6-1; no clear D. This CDR3 has 12 residues. Germline CDR1 MNHNS, CDR2 SASEGT. V lost 7 bases to trimming and J lost 4 bases, with 10 bases between them. This CDR3 is CASKGGVTEAFF. CDR3 sequence (DNA): TGTGCCAGCAAAGGAGGCGTCACTGAAGCTTTCTTT.

The CDR3 is CASSPQSGVGRAFF. CDR3 bases: TGTGCCAGCTCACCACAGTCAGGTGTTGGACGAGCTTTCTTT. This sequence joins TRBV18 and TRBJ1-1; D ambiguous. Germline-derived CDR1 and CDR2 are KGHSH and LQKENI. Trimming stripped 1 base from V and 10 bases from J, with 16 bases between. This CDR3 is 14 amino acids long. Variable domain in full (rest from reference TRBV18 and TRBJ1-1): NAGVMQNPRHLVRRRGQEARLRCSPMKGHSHVYWYRQLPEEGLKFMVYLQKENIIDESGMPKERFSAEFPKEGPSILRIQQVVRGDSAAYFCASSPQSGVGRAFFGQGTRLTVV.

This chain connects TRBV16 to TRBJ1-2, with 7 positions matching TRBD1. J lost 8 bases, V lost 0 bases, and 12 bases had no gene match. Looked up from germline, CDR1 is KGHSY and CDR2 is FQNENV. The CDR3 consists of 16 residues. CDR3 region: CASSQSETGTRGGYTF. The CDR3 DNA sequence: TGTGCCAGCAGCCAATCCGAGACAGGGACCCGAGGGGGCTACACCTTC.

In its sample, this clone was seen once. The chain is built from TRBV27 and TRBJ2-4; 7 nucleotides line up with TRBD1. In germline, CDR1 is MNHEY, CDR2 SMNVEV (reference sequence). There are 15 residues in the CDR3. Trimming took 5 bases from V and 9 from J; bases not matched to a gene: 13. The CDR3 loop is CASSERGRGWAIQYF. As DNA, the CDR3 is TGTGCCAGCAGTGAAAGGGGGCGAGGATGGGCCATTCAGTACTTC.